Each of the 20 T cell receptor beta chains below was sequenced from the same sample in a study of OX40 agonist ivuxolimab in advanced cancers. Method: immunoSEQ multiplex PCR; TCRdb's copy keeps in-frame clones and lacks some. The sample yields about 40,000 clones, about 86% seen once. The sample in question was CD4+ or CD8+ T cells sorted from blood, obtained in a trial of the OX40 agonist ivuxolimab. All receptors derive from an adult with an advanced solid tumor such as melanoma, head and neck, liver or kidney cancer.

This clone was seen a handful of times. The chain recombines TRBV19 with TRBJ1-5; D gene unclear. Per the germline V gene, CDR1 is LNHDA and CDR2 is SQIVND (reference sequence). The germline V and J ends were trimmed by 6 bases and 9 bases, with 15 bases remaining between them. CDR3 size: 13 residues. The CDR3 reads CASSPGIPSPQHF. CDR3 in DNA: TGTGCCAGTAGCCCGGGTATCCCGTCGCCCCAGCATTTT.

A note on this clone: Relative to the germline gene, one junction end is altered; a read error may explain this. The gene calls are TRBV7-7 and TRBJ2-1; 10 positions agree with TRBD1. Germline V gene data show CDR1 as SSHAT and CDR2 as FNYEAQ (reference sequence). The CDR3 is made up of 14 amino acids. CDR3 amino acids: CASSLDRGQSEQFF. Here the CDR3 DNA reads TGTGCTAGCAGCTTAGACAGGGGGCAGAGTGAGCAGTTCTTC.

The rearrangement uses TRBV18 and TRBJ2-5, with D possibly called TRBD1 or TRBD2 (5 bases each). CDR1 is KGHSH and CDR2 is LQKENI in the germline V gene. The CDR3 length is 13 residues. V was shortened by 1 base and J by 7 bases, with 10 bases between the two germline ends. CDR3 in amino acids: CASSPLGAGTQYF. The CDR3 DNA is TGTGCCAGCTCACCACTTGGGGCGGGGACCCAGTACTTC.

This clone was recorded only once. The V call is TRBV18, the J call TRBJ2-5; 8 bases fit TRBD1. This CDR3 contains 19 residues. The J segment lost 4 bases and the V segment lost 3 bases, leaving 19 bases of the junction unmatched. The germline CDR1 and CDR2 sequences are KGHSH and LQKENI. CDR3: CASSPVVFPATGARETQYF. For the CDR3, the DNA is TGTGCCAGCTCACCTGTCGTCTTTCCGGCGACAGGGGCGCGAGAGACCCAGTACTTC.

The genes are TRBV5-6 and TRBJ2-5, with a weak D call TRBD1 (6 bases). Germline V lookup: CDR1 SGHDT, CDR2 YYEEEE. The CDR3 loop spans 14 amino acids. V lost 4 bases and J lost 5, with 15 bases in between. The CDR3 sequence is CASSRNRVAETQYF. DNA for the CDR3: TGTGCCAGCAGCCGTAACAGGGTTGCCGAGACCCAGTACTTC.

The CDR3: CATSRDRKGASGNTIYF. The CDR3 DNA follows: TGTGCCACCAGCAGAGATCGTAAGGGGGCCAGTGGAAACACCATATATTTT. This chain links TRBV15 with TRBJ1-3; the match to TRBD1 covers 7 bases. Germline V gives CDR1 LNHNV, CDR2 YYDKDF (reference sequence). The V and J ends lost 0 bases and 3 bases, in that order; junction bases with no gene match: 8. CDR3 length: 17 residues.

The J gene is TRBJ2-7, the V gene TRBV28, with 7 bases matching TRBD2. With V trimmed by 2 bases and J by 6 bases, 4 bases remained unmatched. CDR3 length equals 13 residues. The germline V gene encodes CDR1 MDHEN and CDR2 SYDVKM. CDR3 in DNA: TGTGCCAGCAGTTTAGGGGGGGATCGCGAGCAGTACTTC. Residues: CASSLGGDREQYF.

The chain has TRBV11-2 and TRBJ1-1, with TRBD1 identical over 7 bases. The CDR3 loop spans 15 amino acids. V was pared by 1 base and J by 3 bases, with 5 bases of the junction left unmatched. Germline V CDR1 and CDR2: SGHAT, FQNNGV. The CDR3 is CASSLVRGQHTEAFF. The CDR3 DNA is TGTGCCAGCAGCTTAGTTCGGGGACAGCACACTGAAGCTTTCTTT.

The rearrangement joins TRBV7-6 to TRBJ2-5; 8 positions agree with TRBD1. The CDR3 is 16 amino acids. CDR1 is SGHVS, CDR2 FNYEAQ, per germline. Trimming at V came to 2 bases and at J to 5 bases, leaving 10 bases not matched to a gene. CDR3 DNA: TGTGCCAGCAGCTTAATAATAGACAGGGGTAGGGAGACCCAGTACTTC. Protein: CASSLIIDRGRETQYF.

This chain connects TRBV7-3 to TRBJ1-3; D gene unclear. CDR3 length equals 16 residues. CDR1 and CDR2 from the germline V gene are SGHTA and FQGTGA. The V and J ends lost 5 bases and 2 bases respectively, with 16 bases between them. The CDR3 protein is CASSPIRFSPGNTIYF. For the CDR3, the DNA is TGTGCCAGCAGCCCTATTCGATTCTCGCCTGGAAACACCATATATTTT.

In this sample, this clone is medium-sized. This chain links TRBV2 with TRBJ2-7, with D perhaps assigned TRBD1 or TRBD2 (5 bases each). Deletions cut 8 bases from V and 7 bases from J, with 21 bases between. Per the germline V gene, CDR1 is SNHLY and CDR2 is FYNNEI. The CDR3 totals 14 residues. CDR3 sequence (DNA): TGTGCCAGCTATCTAGGGACCCTAGACGGGGAGCAGTACTTC. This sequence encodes CASYLGTLDGEQYF.

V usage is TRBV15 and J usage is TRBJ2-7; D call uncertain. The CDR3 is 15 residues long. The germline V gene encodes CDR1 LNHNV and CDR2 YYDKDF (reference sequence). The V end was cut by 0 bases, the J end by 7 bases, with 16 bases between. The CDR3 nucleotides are TGTGCCACCAGCAGAGATCACGGTTCCCCCCAGGAGCAGTACTTC. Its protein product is CATSRDHGSPQEQYF.

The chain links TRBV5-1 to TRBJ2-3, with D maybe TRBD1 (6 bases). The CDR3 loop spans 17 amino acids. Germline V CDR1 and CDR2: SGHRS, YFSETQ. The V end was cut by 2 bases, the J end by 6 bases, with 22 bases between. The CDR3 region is CASSFGLTRQGSDTQYF. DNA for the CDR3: TGCGCCAGCAGCTTCGGCTTGACTCGGCAGGGGTCCGATACGCAGTATTTT. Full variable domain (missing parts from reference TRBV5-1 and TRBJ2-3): KAGVTQTPRYLIKTRGQQVTLSCSPISGHRSVSWYQQTPGQGLQFLFEYFSETQRNKGNFPGRFSGRQFSNSRSEMNVSTLELGDSALYLCASSFGLTRQGSDTQYFGPGTRLTVL.

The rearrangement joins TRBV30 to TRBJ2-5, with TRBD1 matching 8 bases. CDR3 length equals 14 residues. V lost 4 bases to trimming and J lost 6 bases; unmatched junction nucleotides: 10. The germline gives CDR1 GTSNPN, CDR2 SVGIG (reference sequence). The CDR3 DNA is TGTGCCTGGAATGGACAGGGTGGAGGGAAGACCCAGTACTTC. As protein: CAWNGQGGGKTQYF.

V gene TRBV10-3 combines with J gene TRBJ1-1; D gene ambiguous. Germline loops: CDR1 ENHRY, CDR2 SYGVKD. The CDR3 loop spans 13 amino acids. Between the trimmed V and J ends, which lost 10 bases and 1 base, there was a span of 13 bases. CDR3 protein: CATAGTENTEAFF. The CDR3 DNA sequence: TGTGCCACCGCGGGCACGGAGAACACTGAAGCTTTCTTT.

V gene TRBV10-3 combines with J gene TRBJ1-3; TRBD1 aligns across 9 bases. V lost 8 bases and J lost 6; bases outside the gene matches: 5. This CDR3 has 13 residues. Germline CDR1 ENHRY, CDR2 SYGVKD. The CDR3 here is CAILGTGLNTIYF. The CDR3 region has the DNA TGTGCCATCCTGGGGACAGGGCTAAACACCATATATTTT.

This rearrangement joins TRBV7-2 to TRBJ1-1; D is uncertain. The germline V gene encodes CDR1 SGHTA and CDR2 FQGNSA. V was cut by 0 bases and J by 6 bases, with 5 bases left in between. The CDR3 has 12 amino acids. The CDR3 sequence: CASSLAGAEAFF. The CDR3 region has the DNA TGTGCCAGCAGCTTAGCGGGCGCTGAAGCTTTCTTT. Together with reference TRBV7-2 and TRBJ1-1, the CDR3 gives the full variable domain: GAGVSQSPSNKVTEKGKDVELRCDPISGHTALYWYRQSLGQGLEFLIYFQGNSAPDKSGLPSDRFSAERTGGSVSTLTIQRTQQEDSAVYLCASSLAGAEAFFGQGTRLTVV.

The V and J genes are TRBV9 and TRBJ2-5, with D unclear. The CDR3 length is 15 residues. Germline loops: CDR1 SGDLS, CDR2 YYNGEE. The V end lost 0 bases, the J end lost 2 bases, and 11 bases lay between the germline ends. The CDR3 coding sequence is TGTGCCAGCAGCGTAGATTTGAGCGTTCAAGAGACCCAGTACTTC. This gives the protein CASSVDLSVQETQYF.

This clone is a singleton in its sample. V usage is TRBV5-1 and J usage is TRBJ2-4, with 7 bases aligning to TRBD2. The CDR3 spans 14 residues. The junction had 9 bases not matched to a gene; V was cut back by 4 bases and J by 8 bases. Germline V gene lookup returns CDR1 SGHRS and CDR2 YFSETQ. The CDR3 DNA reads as TGCGCCAGCAGCCTGGGGGGGACGGCGGACATTCAGTACTTC. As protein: CASSLGGTADIQYF.

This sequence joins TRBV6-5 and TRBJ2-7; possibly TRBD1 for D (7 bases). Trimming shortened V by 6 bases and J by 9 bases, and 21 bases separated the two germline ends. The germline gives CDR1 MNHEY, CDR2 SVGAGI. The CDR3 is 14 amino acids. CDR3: CASRNRDSGSRQYF. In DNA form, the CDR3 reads TGTGCCAGCAGAAACCGGGACAGCGGGTCAAGGCAGTACTTC.